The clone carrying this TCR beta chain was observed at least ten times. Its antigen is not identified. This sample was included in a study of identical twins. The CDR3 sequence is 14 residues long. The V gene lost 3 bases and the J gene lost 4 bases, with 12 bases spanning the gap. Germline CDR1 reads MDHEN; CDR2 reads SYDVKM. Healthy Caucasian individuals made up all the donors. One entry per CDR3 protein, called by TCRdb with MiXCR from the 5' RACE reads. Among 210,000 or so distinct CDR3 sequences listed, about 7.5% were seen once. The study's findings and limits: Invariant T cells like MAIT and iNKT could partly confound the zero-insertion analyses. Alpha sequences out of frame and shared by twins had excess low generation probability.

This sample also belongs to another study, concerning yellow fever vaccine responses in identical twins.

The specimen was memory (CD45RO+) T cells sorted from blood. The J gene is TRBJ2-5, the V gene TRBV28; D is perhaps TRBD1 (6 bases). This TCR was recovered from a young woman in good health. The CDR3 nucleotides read TGTGCCAGCAGTTTGTCAGGGGTTACAGAGACCCAGTACTTC. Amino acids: CASSLSGVTETQYF.